These 5 T cell receptor beta chains came from one sample sequenced in a study of blood T cells in healthy people across ages. Sample-barcoded 5' priming and a J-beta primer mix drove a second PCR of roughly 6 to 12 cycles. MiXCR was run by TCRdb on the 5' RACE reads, yielding one entry per CDR3 protein. The table has around 1,500,000 distinct CDR3 sequences, around 42% seen once. The sequencing sample was made of blood. Every receptor here comes from a woman in her late teens or twenties in good health.

The chain couples TRBV30 to TRBJ1-1, with D possibly matching TRBD1 (5 bases). Germline CDR1 GTSNPN, CDR2 SVGIG (reference sequence). The CDR3 is made up of 13 amino acids. V was trimmed by 3 bases and J by 1 base, leaving 9 bases between them. CDR3 in DNA: TGTGCCTGGAGCGGGGGTGGGAACACTGAAGCTTTCTTT. It yields the protein CAWSGGGNTEAFF.

The table lists this clonotype with a few counts. CDR3 protein: CASSFRWGEQFF. As DNA, the CDR3 is TGTGCCAGCAGCTTCCGATGGGGTGAGCAGTTCTTC. The J gene is TRBJ2-1, the V gene TRBV11-2, with D unresolved. CDR3 length: 12 amino acids. V shed 3 bases and J shed 9 bases, with 9 bases lying between them. In germline, CDR1 is SGHAT, CDR2 FQNNGV.

The rearrangement uses TRBV29-1 and TRBJ2-1; 9 bases are a match to TRBD1. This CDR3 is 13 amino acids long. The germline gives CDR1 SQVTM, CDR2 ANQGSEA. V shed 7 bases, J shed 3 bases, and the junction held 4 bases outside the gene matches. In DNA form, the CDR3 reads TGCAGCGACCGGGACAGGGACTACAATGAGCAGTTCTTC. It translates to CSDRDRDYNEQFF.

This clonotype occurred a few times. The genes are TRBV2 and TRBJ2-7; D ambiguous. The CDR3 loop spans 13 amino acids. Trimming stripped 3 bases from V and 3 bases from J, with 9 bases between. CDR1 SNHLY and CDR2 FYNNEI come from the germline V gene. CDR3 DNA sequence: TGTGCCAGCAGTGATCTTAAGAACTACGAGCAGTACTTC. Protein product: CASSDLKNYEQYF.

This clonotype appeared a few times. The chain combines TRBV6-5 with TRBJ2-5; D is undetermined. The CDR3 contains 13 residues. The V and J ends lost 6 bases and 3 bases respectively, with 11 bases between them. The V gene's germline CDR1 is MNHEY and CDR2 SVGAGI. The CDR3 reads CASRQLKKETQYF. Written as DNA, the CDR3 is TGTGCCAGCAGACAGCTAAAGAAAGAGACCCAGTACTTC.